This record covers a single T cell receptor beta chain. The entry originates in a study of cytomegalovirus exposure and HLA in healthy donors. PCR was performed using 60 Vbeta and 13 Jbeta primers. Repertoires were generated with immunoSEQ multiplex PCR, while TCRdb's copy carries only in-frame clones and drops some. The table records 150,000 to 200,000 clones, roughly 84% of them present only once. V shed 3 bases, J shed 6 bases, and the junction held 3 bases outside the gene matches. Germline assignment: CDR1 SGDLS and CDR2 YYNGEE. CDR3 size: 13 residues. What was sequenced was PBMCs. V usage is TRBV9 and J usage is TRBJ1-2; 9 bases are shared with TRBD1. The sequence derives from a boy younger than 10 in good health and CMV-seronegative. CDR3: CASSGQGVDGYTF. CDR3 coding DNA: TGTGCCAGCAGCGGACAGGGGGTGGATGGCTACACCTTC.